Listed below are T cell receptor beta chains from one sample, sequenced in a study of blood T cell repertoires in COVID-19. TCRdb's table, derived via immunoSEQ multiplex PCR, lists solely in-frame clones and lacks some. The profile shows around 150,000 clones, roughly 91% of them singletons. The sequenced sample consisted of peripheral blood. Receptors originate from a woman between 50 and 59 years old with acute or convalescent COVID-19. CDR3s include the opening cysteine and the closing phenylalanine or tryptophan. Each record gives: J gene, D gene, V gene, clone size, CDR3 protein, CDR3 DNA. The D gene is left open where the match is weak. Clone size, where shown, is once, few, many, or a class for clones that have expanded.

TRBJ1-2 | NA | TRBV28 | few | CASTYQGGLGYGYTF | TGTGCCAGCACCTACCAAGGGGGTTTGGGCTATGGCTACACCTTC
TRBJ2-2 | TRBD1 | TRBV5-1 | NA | CASSGTGTGNTGELFF | TGCGCCAGCAGCGGAACCGGGACAGGGAATACCGGGGAGCTGTTTTTT
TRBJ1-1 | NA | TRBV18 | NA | CASSPGAMNTEAFF | TGTGCCAGCTCACCGGGGGCTATGAACACTGAAGCTTTCTTT
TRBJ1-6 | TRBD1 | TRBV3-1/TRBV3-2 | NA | CASTQGGQQNSPLHF | TGTGCCAGCACCCAGGGGGGACAGCAAAATTCACCCCTCCACTTT
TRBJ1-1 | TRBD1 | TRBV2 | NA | CASSGQGLTEAFF | TGTGCCAGCAGTGGACAGGGTTTGACTGAAGCTTTCTTT
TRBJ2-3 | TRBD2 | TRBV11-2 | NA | CASSVISGSSADTQYF | TGTGCCAGCAGCGTAATTAGCGGGAGCTCGGCAGATACGCAGTATTTT
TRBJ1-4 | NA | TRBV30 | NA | CAWSARQRNEKLFF | TGTGCCTGGAGTGCCCGTCAGCGGAATGAAAAACTGTTTTTT
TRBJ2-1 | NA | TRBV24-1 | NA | CATSDPTGDEQFF | TGTGCCACCAGTGACCCGACAGGAGATGAGCAGTTCTTC
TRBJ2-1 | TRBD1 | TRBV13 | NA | CASSPLWQGEYEQFF | TGTGCCAGCAGCCCCCTCTGGCAGGGGGAGTATGAGCAGTTCTTC
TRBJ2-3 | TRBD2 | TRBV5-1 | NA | CASSLSGLAGTDTQYF | TGCGCCAGCAGCCTATCGGGTCTAGCGGGGACAGATACGCAGTATTTT
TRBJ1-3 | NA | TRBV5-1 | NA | CASSLGRESSGNTIYF | TGCGCCAGCAGCTTGGGCAGGGAAAGCTCTGGAAACACCATATATTTT
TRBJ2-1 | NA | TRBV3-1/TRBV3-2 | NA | CASQGSYSYNEQFF | TGTGCCAGCCAGGGGTCCTACTCCTACAATGAGCAGTTCTTC
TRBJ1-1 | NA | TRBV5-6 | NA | CASSLGGRNTEAFF | TGTGCCAGCAGCTTGGGGGGCAGAAACACTGAAGCTTTCTTT
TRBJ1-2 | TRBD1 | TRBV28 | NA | CASRTGGFPGYTF | TGTGCCAGCAGGACAGGGGGCTTCCCGGGCTACACCTTC
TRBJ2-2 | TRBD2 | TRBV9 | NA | CASSVGLAANTGELFF | TGTGCCAGCAGCGTAGGACTAGCGGCGAACACCGGGGAGCTGTTTTTT
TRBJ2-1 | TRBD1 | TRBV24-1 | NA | CATRGEDRGIYNEQFF | TGTGCCACCAGAGGGGAGGACAGGGGGATCTACAATGAGCAGTTCTTC
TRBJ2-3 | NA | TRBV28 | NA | CASSLPGLGTDTQYF | TGTGCCAGCAGTTTACCGGGACTGGGCACAGATACGCAGTATTTT
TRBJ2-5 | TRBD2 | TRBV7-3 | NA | CASSLGLAGTETQYF | TGTGCCAGCAGCTTAGGACTAGCGGGAACAGAGACCCAGTACTTC
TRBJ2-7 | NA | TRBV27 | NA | CASSYAGLEQYF | TGTGCCAGCAGTTACGCAGGGCTCGAGCAGTACTTC
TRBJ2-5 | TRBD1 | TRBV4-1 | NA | CASSQDHTGGIQETQYF | TGCGCCAGCAGCCAAGATCATACAGGGGGCATCCAAGAGACCCAGTACTTC
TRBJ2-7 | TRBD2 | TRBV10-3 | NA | CAIRAGDSYEQYF | TGTGCCATCAGGGCGGGAGATTCGTACGAGCAGTACTTC
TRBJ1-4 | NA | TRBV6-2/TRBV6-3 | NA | CASSPLGIRHHNEKLFF | TGTGCCAGCAGTCCCCTGGGCATCCGACACCATAATGAAAAACTGTTTTTT
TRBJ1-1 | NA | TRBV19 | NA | CASSNEVGTEAFF | TGTGCCAGTAGTAACGAGGTTGGCACTGAAGCTTTCTTT
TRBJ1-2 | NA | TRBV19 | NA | CASSPGIYGYTF | TGTGCCAGTAGTCCAGGGATCTATGGCTACACCTTC
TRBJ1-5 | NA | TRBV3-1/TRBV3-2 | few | CASSQDSVQGREDQPQHF | TGTGCCAGCAGCCAAGATTCTGTCCAGGGTCGGGAGGATCAGCCCCAGCATTTT
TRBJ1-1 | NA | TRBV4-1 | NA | CASSQEPGLVNTEAFF | TGCGCCAGCAGCCAAGAGCCGGGACTGGTGAACACTGAAGCTTTCTTT
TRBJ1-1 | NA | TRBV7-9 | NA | CASSLGRNRVVAEAFF | TGTGCCAGCAGCTTAGGAAGAAACAGGGTGGTGGCTGAAGCTTTCTTT
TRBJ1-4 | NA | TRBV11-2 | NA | CASSLGPGEGPRTNEKLFF | TGTGCCAGCAGCTTAGGTCCAGGGGAAGGACCCAGAACTAATGAAAAACTGTTTTTT
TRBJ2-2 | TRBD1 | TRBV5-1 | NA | CASSLGTGANTGELFF | TGCGCCAGCAGCCTCGGGACAGGGGCTAACACCGGGGAGCTGTTTTTT
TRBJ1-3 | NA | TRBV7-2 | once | CASSLVEASSGNTIYF | TGTGCCAGCAGCTTAGTGGAGGCGAGCTCTGGAAACACCATATATTTT
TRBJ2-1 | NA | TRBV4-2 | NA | CASSQEVAVIYNEQFF | TGTGCCAGCAGCCAAGAAGTCGCGGTAATTTACAATGAGCAGTTCTTC
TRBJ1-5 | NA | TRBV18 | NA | CASSFDRSNQPQHF | TGTGCCAGCTCCTTCGACAGGAGCAATCAGCCCCAGCATTTT
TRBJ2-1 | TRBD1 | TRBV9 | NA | CASSNRDRGFDEQFF | TGTGCCAGCAGCAACCGGGACAGGGGCTTTGATGAGCAGTTCTTC
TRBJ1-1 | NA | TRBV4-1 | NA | CASSHAGTNTEAFF | TGCGCCAGCAGCCACGCGGGGACGAACACTGAAGCTTTCTTT
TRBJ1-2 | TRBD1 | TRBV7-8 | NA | CASSLHRAGTGSLVVTF | TGTGCCAGCAGCCTCCATCGCGCAGGGACAGGGAGCCTGGTCGTGACCTTC
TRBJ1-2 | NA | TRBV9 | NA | CASSAAGDPTF | TGTGCCAGCAGCGCAGCAGGGGACCCCACCTTC
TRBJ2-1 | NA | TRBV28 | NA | CASSLPGSYNEQFF | TGTGCCAGCAGTTTGCCGGGCTCCTACAATGAGCAGTTCTTC